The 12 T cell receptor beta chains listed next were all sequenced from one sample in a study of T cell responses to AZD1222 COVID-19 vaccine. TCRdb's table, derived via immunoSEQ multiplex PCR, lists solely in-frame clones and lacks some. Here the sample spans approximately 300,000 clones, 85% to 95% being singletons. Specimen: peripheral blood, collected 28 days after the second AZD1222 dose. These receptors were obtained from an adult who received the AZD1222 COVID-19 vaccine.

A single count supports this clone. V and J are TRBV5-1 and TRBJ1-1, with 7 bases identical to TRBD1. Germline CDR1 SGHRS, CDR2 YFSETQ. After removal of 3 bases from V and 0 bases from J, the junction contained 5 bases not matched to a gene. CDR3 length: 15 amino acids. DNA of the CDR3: TGCGCCAGCAGCTCGACAGGGTCCGTGAACACTGAAGCTTTCTTT. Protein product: CASSSTGSVNTEAFF.

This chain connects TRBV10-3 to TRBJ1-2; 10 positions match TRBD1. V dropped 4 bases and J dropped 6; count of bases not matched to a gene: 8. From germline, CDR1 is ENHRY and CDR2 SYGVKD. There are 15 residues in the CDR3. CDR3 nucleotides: TGTGCCATCAGTGTGACAGGGGGCTTAGGGGATGGCTACACCTTC. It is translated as CAISVTGGLGDGYTF.

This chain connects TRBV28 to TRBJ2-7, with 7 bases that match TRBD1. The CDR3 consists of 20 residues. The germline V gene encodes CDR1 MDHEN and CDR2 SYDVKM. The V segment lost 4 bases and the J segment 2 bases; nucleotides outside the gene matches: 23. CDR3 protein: CASSSLFLGTAIMRPYEQYF. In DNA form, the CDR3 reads TGTGCCAGCAGTTCTCTCTTCCTGGGGACAGCAATTATGCGCCCCTACGAGCAGTACTTC.

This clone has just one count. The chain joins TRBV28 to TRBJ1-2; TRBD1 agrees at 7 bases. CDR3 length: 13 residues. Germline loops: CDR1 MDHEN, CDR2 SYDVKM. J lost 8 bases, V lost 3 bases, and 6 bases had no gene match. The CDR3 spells CASSFTGEYGYTF. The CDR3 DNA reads TGTGCCAGCAGTTTCACAGGGGAGTACGGCTACACCTTC.

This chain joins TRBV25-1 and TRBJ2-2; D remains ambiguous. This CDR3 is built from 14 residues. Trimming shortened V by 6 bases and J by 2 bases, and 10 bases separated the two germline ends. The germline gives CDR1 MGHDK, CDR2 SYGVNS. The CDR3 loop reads CASSPPSNTGELFF. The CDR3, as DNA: TGTGCCAGCAGCCCCCCCAGTAACACCGGGGAGCTGTTTTTT. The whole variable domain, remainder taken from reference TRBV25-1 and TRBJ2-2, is EADIYQTPRYLVIGTGKKITLECSQTMGHDKMYWYQQDPGMELHLIHYSYGVNSTEKGDLSSESTVSRIRTEHFPLTLESARPSHTSQYLCASSPPSNTGELFFGEGSRLTVL.

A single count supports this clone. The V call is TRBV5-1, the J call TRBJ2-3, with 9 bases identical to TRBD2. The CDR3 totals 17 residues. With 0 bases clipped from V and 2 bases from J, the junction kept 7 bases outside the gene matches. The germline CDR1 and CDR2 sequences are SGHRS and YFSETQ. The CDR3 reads CASSLASLAGTTDTQYF. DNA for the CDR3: TGCGCCAGCAGCTTGGCCTCGCTAGCGGGAACCACAGATACGCAGTATTTT.

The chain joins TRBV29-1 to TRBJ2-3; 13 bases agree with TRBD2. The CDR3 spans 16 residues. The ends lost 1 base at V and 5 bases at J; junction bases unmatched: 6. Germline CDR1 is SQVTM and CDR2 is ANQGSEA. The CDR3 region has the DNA TGCAGCGTTGAAGCTGGACTAGCGGGAGACATAGATACGCAGTATTTT. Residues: CSVEAGLAGDIDTQYF.

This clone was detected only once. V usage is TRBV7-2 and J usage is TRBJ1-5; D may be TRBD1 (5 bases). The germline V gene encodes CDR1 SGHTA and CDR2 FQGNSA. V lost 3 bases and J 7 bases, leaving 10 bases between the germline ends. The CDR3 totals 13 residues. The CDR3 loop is CASSLGPPQPQHF. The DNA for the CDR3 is TGTGCCAGCAGCTTGGGGCCCCCCCAGCCCCAGCATTTT. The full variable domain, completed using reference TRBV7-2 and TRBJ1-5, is GAGVSQSPSNKVTEKGKDVELRCDPISGHTALYWYRQSLGQGLEFLIYFQGNSAPDKSGLPSDRFSAERTGGSVSTLTIQRTQQEDSAVYLCASSLGPPQPQHFGDGTRLSIL.

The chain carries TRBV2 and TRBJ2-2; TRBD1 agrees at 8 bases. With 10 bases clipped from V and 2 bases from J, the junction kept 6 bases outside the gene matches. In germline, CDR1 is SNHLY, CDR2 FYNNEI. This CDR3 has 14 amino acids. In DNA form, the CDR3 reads TGTGCCAACCAGGACAGGGAAAACACCGGGGAGCTGTTTTTT. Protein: CANQDRENTGELFF.

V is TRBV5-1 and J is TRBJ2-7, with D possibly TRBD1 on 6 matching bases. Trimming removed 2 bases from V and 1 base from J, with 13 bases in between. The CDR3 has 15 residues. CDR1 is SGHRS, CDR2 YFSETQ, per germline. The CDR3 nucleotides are TGCGCCAGCAGCTTTGACCTGGGGGCATCCTACGAGCAGTACTTC. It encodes CASSFDLGASYEQYF. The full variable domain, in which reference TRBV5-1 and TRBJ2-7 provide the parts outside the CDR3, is KAGVTQTPRYLIKTRGQQVTLSCSPISGHRSVSWYQQTPGQGLQFLFEYFSETQRNKGNFPGRFSGRQFSNSRSEMNVSTLELGDSALYLCASSFDLGASYEQYFGPGTRLTVT.

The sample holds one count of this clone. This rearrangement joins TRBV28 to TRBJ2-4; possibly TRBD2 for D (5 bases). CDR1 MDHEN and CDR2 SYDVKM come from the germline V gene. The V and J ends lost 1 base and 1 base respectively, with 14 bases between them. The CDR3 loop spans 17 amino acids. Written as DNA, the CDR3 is TGTGCCAGCAGTTTATTGACCGGAGGCGATGCCAAAAACATTCAGTACTTC. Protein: CASSLLTGGDAKNIQYF.

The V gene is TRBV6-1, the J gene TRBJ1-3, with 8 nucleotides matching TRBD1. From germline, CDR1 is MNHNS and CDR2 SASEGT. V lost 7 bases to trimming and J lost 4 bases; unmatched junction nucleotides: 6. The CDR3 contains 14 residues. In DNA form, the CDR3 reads TGTGCCAGCACCGAATCAGGGGGCGGAAACACCATATATTTT. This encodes CASTESGGGNTIYF.